The T cell receptor (beta chain) under discussion was sequenced for a study of early T cells in non-severe SARS-CoV-2 infection. The study's findings and limits: In VDJdb matching, anti-spike CD8 responses were favored while private and CD4 specificities went missing.

This clonotype has just a few counts. Its antigen remains unknown. The trim removed 5 bases at V and 4 bases at J, leaving 4 bases unmatched. The CDR3 spans 14 residues. Germline V gives CDR1 SEHNR, CDR2 FQNEAQ (reference sequence). One entry per CDR3 protein results from TCRdb running MiXCR on the 5' RACE reads. This sample carries about 64,000 distinct CDR3 sequences, around 13% of them seen once, and the ten largest clones take 3.5% to 5%. The receptor's source is an adult who was a healthcare worker with PCR-confirmed SARS-CoV-2 infection or an uninfected control (not recorded which). The chain uses TRBV7-9 and TRBJ1-1, with 10 bases fitting TRBD1. The sample consisted of whole blood. In nucleotides, the CDR3 is TGTGCCAGCAGCCCCCGGGACAGGGGCACTGAAGCTTTCTTT. The encoded protein is CASSPRDRGTEAFF.